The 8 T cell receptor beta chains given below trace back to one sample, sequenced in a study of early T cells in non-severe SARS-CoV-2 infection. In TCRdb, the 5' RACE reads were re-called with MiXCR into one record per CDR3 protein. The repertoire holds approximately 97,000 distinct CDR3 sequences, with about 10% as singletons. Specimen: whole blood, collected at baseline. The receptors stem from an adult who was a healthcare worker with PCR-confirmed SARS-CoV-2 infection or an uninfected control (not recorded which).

Here the CDR3 reads CASSLETSGGSTDTQYF. The CDR3 DNA follows: TGTGCCAGCAGCTTAGAGACTAGCGGGGGGTCCACAGATACGCAGTATTTT. J is TRBJ2-3 and V is TRBV7-2, with 13 bases matching TRBD2. V lost 1 base and J lost 2; bases outside the gene matches: 3. The CDR3 runs to 17 residues. Germline V gene data show CDR1 as SGHTA and CDR2 as FQGNSA.

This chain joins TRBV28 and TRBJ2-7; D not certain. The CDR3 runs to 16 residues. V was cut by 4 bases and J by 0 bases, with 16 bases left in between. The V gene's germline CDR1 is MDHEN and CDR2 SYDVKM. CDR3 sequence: CASSSPGRRSSYEQYF. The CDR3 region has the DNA TGTGCCAGCAGTTCCCCCGGCAGGCGGAGCTCCTACGAGCAGTACTTC.

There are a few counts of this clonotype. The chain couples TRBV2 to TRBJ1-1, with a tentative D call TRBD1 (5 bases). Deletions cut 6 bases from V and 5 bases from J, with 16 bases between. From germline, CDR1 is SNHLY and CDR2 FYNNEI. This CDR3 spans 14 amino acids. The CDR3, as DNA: TGTGCCAGCAGCCTAACAGGTAGGCGGACTGAAGCTTTCTTT. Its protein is CASSLTGRRTEAFF.

CDR3 residues: CASSYKQGGKRNTEAFF. The CDR3 DNA follows: TGTGCCAGCAGTTACAAACAGGGTGGTAAGAGGAACACTGAAGCTTTCTTT. The chain recombines TRBV6-5 with TRBJ1-1; TRBD1 is a possible D gene (6 bases). CDR3 length: 17 amino acids. Germline loops: CDR1 MNHEY, CDR2 SVGAGI. Between the trimmed V and J ends, which lost 2 bases and 1 base, there was a span of 17 bases.

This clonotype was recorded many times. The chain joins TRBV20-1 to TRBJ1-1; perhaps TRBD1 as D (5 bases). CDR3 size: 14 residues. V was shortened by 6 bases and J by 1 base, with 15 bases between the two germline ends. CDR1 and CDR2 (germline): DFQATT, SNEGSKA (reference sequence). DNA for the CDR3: TGCAGTGCCCAATTCGGGGGACCGAACACTGAAGCTTTCTTT. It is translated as CSAQFGGPNTEAFF.

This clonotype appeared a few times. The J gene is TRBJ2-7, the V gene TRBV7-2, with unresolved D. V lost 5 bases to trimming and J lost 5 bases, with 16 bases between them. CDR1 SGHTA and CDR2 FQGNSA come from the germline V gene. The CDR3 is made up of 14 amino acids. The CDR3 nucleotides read TGTGCCAGCAGCCGAGTTGGGCTGGTCGACGAGCAGTACTTC. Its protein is CASSRVGLVDEQYF.

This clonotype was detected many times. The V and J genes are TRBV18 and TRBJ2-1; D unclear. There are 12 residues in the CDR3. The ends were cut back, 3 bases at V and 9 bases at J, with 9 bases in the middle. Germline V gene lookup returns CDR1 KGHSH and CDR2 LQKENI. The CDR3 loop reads CASSPEQSEQFF. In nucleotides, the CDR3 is TGTGCCAGCTCACCCGAGCAGTCTGAGCAGTTCTTC.

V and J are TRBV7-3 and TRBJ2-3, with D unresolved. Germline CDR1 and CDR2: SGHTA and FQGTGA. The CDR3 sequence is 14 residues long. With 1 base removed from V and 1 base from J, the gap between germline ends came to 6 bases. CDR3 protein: CASSLSDRTDTQYF. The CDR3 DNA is TGTGCCAGCAGCTTAAGCGACCGCACAGATACGCAGTATTTT. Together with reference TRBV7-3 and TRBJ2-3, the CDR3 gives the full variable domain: GAGVSQTPSNKVTEKGKYVELRCDPISGHTALYWYRQSLGQGPEFLIYFQGTGAADDSGLPNDRFFAVRPEGSVSTLKIQRTERGDSAVYLCASSLSDRTDTQYFGPGTRLTVL.